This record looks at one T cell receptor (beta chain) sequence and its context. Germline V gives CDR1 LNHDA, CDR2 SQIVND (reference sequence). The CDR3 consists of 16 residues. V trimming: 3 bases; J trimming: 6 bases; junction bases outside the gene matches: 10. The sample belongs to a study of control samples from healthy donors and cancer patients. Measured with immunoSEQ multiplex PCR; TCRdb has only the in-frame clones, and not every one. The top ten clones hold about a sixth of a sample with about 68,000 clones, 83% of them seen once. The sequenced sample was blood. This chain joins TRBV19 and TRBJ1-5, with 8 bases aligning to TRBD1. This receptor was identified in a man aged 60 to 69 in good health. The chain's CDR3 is CASSIPSAGGGQPQHF. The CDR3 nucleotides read TGTGCCAGTAGTATCCCTAGTGCAGGGGGCGGTCAGCCCCAGCATTTT.